The 9 T cell receptor beta chains below were found in one sample sequenced in a study of blood T cell repertoires in COVID-19. Assay: immunoSEQ multiplex PCR; the TCRdb copy retains only in-frame clones and omits some. Here the sample spans 170,000 or so clones, around nine tenths being singletons. Sequenced input: PBMCs or T cells enriched from blood (not recorded which). The receptor source for this set is a woman aged 45-65 years who had recovered from COVID-19.

The J gene is TRBJ2-1, the V gene TRBV2, with TRBD1 identical over 7 bases. V lost 8 bases to trimming and J lost 6 bases; unmatched junction nucleotides: 7. The CDR3 length is 13 residues. CDR1 is SNHLY and CDR2 is FYNNEI in the germline V gene. The CDR3 protein is CASGPGDSNEQFF. CDR3 coding DNA: TGTGCCAGCGGCCCTGGGGACAGCAATGAGCAGTTCTTC.

The J gene is TRBJ2-1, the V gene TRBV19, with 7 bases aligning to TRBD2. The CDR3 has 17 residues. CDR1 LNHDA and CDR2 SQIVND come from the germline V gene (reference sequence). Trimming took 3 bases from V and 10 from J; bases not matched to a gene: 18. CDR3 in amino acids: CASSMVPSGSRRVEQFF. In DNA form, the CDR3 reads TGTGCCAGTAGTATGGTCCCTAGCGGTTCCCGTAGAGTGGAGCAGTTCTTC.

V is TRBV12-3 or TRBV12-4 and J is TRBJ1-1, with D perhaps TRBD1 (6 bases). Trimming pared 3 bases from V and 7 bases from J, leaving 12 bases between. The CDR3 runs 13 residues. CDR3 DNA: TGTGCCAGCAGTTTTCGGGGGGCGGGTGAAGCTTTCTTT. This translates into CASSFRGAGEAFF.

The V gene is TRBV5-8, the J gene TRBJ2-4, with unresolved D. The ends were cut back, 0 bases at V and 0 bases at J, with 4 bases in the middle. Germline assignment: CDR1 SGHTS and CDR2 YDEGEE. CDR3 length: 14 residues. The CDR3 loop is CASSLGLAKNIQYF. The CDR3 DNA sequence: TGTGCCAGCAGCTTGGGACTAGCCAAAAACATTCAGTACTTC.

The chain has TRBV9 and TRBJ2-4; 10 bases agree with TRBD2. Germline V gene sequence: CDR1 SGDLS, CDR2 YYNGEE. The junction had 6 bases not matched to a gene; V was cut back by 0 bases and J by 3 bases. This CDR3 contains 17 residues. The CDR3 DNA reads as TGTGCCAGCAGCGTAGACCCCCTAGCGGGGGTCAAAAACATTCAGTACTTC. Its translation is CASSVDPLAGVKNIQYF.

V usage is TRBV18 and J usage is TRBJ1-1; D gene ambiguous. In germline, CDR1 is KGHSH, CDR2 LQKENI. The V gene lost 0 bases and the J gene lost 1 base, with 6 bases spanning the gap. This CDR3 is 14 amino acids long. Written as DNA, the CDR3 is TGTGCCAGCTCACCACCTCAGGCGAACACTGAAGCTTTCTTT. This codes for CASSPPQANTEAFF.

This clone is a singleton in its sample. CDR3 amino acids: CASSLERGGELFF. The CDR3 bases are TGTGCCAGCAGCTTAGAGCGTGGCGGGGAGCTGTTTTTT. The chain has TRBV7-9 and TRBJ2-2; no reliable D call. The CDR3 has 13 residues. CDR1 is SEHNR, CDR2 FQNEAQ, per germline (reference sequence). V was pared by 1 base and J by 7 bases, with 7 bases between.

The rearrangement links TRBV3-1 (or the pseudogene TRBV3-2) to TRBJ1-1; D unresolved. The CDR3 loop spans 14 amino acids. The germline V and J ends were trimmed by 4 bases and 4 bases, with 13 bases remaining between them. Germline V CDR1 and CDR2: LGHDT, YNNKEL (reference sequence). The DNA for the CDR3 is TGTGCCAGCAGCCCCTGGCGGCTGGGCACTGAAGCTTTCTTT. It specifies CASSPWRLGTEAFF.

The chain has TRBV10-3 and TRBJ1-6; TRBD1 is a possible D gene (6 bases). V was shortened by 8 bases and J by 9 bases, with 17 bases between the two germline ends. The CDR3 extends over 14 amino acids. Germline loops: CDR1 ENHRY, CDR2 SYGVKD. The CDR3 sequence is CAIGPGQQISPLHF. The DNA of the CDR3 is TGTGCCATCGGGCCGGGACAACAGATTTCACCCCTCCACTTT.